The rows below give T cell receptor beta chains drawn from one sample of a study of T cells in Graves' hyperthyroidism and ophthalmopathy. TCRdb re-derived calls from the multiplex PCR reads in MiXCR, one entry per CDR3 protein. The table includes hundreds of thousands of distinct CDR3 sequences, around 16% detected once. Source material: blood. The receptors originated from a woman in her twenties or thirties with Graves' hyperthyroidism. CDR3s include the opening cysteine and the closing phenylalanine or tryptophan. D genes are given only for firm matches. For some rows the clone size is stated as once, few or many, or as a class when expanded; others skip it.

j_call cdr3_length d_call clone_size v_call cdr3_aa cdr3_nt
TRBJ1-2 17 TRBD1 many TRBV6-1 CASAMKGTGLVGLGYTF TGTGCCAGCGCCATGAAGGGGACAGGCCTAGTCGGTCTGGGCTACACCTTC
TRBJ2-7 11 NA few TRBV7-9 CASTTGNEQYF TGTGCCAGCACCACAGGGAACGAGCAGTACTTC
TRBJ1-2 13 NA many TRBV20-1 CSARDPDNYGYTF TGCAGTGCTAGAGACCCGGATAACTATGGCTACACCTTC
TRBJ2-1 18 NA once TRBV3-2 CASSQEYEGTSGYNEQFF TGTGCCAGCAGCCAAGAATATGAGGGGACTAGCGGTTACAATGAGCAGTTCTTC
TRBJ2-7 13 NA many TRBV10-3 CAIKSGSSYEQYF TGTGCCATCAAGTCCGGGTCCTCCTACGAGCAGTACTTC
TRBJ2-1 16 TRBD2 many TRBV7-9 CASSEEFSGKGHEQFF TGTGCCAGCAGCGAAGAATTTAGCGGGAAGGGGCATGAGCAGTTCTTC
TRBJ2-3 15 NA many TRBV28 CASRPDGILTDTQYF TGTGCCAGCAGACCCGACGGGATCCTCACAGATACGCAGTATTTT
TRBJ2-3 14 NA many TRBV11-2 CASSLDPNSFTQYF TGTGCCAGCAGCTTAGATCCTAACTCATTTACGCAGTATTTT
TRBJ1-2 14 NA NA TRBV19 CASIEQGLNYGYTF TGTGCCAGCATAGAACAGGGACTGAACTATGGCTACACCTTC
TRBJ2-7 15 TRBD2 many TRBV5-1 CASSFGLAGAYEQYF TGCGCCAGCAGCTTTGGTCTAGCGGGCGCCTACGAGCAGTACTTC
TRBJ2-1 13 NA few TRBV12-5 CASGLYVYNEQFF TGTGCTAGTGGTTTATACGTCTACAATGAGCAGTTCTTC
TRBJ1-4 15 NA NA TRBV20-1 CSARHLNKHGEKLFF TGCAGTGCTAGACACCTCAATAAGCACGGTGAAAAACTGTTTTTT
TRBJ2-7 20 NA NA TRBV19 CASSIQFYSYLQGGGYEQYF TGTGCCAGTAGTATCCAATTCTACTCTTACTTACAGGGAGGAGGCTACGAGCAGTACTTC
TRBJ1-5 17 NA many TRBV7-9 CASSLGGVGASNQPQHF TGTGCCAGCAGCTTAGGTGGGGTGGGGGCGAGCAATCAGCCCCAGCATTTT
TRBJ2-7 13 TRBD1 NA TRBV28 CASSPYRGFEQYF TGTGCCAGCAGTCCATACAGGGGTTTTGAGCAGTACTTC
TRBJ2-7 14 TRBD2 few TRBV7-9 CASSRIAGAHEQYF TGTGCCAGCAGCCGTATAGCGGGAGCACACGAGCAGTACTTC
TRBJ1-1 12 NA NA TRBV10-3 CAIRGTSAEAFF TGTGCCATCAGAGGGACTTCGGCTGAAGCTTTCTTT
TRBJ1-1 13 NA many TRBV29-1 CSVDRPWNTEAFF TGCAGCGTTGATAGGCCCTGGAACACTGAAGCTTTCTTT
TRBJ2-1 15 NA many TRBV28 CASSGSGPPYNEQFF TGTGCCAGCAGTGGTAGCGGACCTCCCTACAATGAGCAGTTCTTC
TRBJ2-3 15 TRBD1 few TRBV12-5 CASGLYRGRTDTQYF TGTGCTAGTGGTTTATACAGGGGGCGCACAGATACGCAGTATTTT
TRBJ1-2 15 NA once TRBV6-2/TRBV6-3 CASSSHASGLYGYTF TGTGCCAGCAGTTCCCACGCTTCAGGGTTATATGGCTACACCTTC
TRBJ2-1 15 TRBD2 many TRBV2 CASSWGTSGYNEQFF TGTGCCAGCAGTTGGGGGACTAGCGGTTACAATGAGCAGTTCTTC
TRBJ2-1 14 TRBD1 NA TRBV6-1 CASREAGGWNEQFF TGTGCCAGCAGAGAGGCAGGGGGCTGGAATGAGCAGTTCTTC
TRBJ2-1 14 TRBD1 many TRBV6-1 CASSRDRDGGEQFF TGTGCCAGCAGTAGGGACAGGGACGGAGGTGAGCAGTTCTTC
TRBJ2-2 18 TRBD2 few TRBV27 CASSWPGTSSDLGGELFF TGTGCCAGCAGTTGGCCGGGGACTAGTTCAGATTTAGGCGGGGAGCTGTTTTTT
TRBJ1-1 16 NA many TRBV5-4 CASSLPPGAEDTEAFF TGTGCCAGCAGCTTGCCGCCGGGGGCGGAAGACACTGAAGCTTTCTTT
TRBJ1-5 14 NA many TRBV6-2/TRBV6-3 CASSRGKGNQPQHF TGTGCCAGCAGTAGGGGTAAAGGCAATCAGCCCCAGCATTTT
TRBJ2-7 15 NA many TRBV20-1 CSARGRSRPVYEQYF TGCAGTGCTAGAGGGCGTAGCAGGCCAGTCTACGAGCAGTACTTC
TRBJ2-1 17 TRBD2 NA TRBV11-1 CASSGLAGGLTYNEQFF TGTGCCAGCAGCGGACTAGCGGGAGGATTAACCTACAATGAGCAGTTCTTC
TRBJ2-1 13 TRBD2 many TRBV29-1 CSVLGLAGNEQFF TGCAGCGTGCTCGGACTAGCCGGCAATGAGCAGTTCTTC
TRBJ2-7 14 NA many TRBV6-1 CASSVGLLGDEQYF TGTGCCAGCAGTGTCGGCCTATTAGGAGACGAGCAGTACTTC
TRBJ2-2 16 TRBD1 many TRBV11-2 CASSLVSGQGAGELFF TGTGCCAGCAGCTTAGTGTCCGGACAGGGGGCCGGGGAGCTGTTTTTT